A single sample is the source of the 2 T cell receptor beta chains below, sequenced in a study of blood T cell repertoires in COVID-19. The data were produced by immunoSEQ multiplex PCR, yet TCRdb's version contains in-frame clones alone and is incomplete. The data contain about 480,000 clones, approximately 87% of them seen just once; the ten biggest clones take up 1.5% to 2%. The sample comprised PBMCs or T cells enriched from blood (not recorded which). These receptors all stem from a woman in her 40s who had recovered from COVID-19.

The V gene is TRBV12-3 or TRBV12-4, the J gene TRBJ2-7; D call uncertain. The CDR3 totals 12 residues. Trimming took off 3 bases at V and 5 bases at J, with 8 bases between the two ends. For the CDR3, the DNA is TGTGCCAGCAGTTTGTACGCGAACGAGCAGTACTTC. Translated: CASSLYANEQYF.

V usage is TRBV11-2 and J usage is TRBJ2-7, with D maybe TRBD2 (5 bases). From germline, CDR1 is SGHAT and CDR2 FQNNGV. The CDR3 consists of 11 residues. The germline V and J ends were trimmed by 8 bases and 3 bases, with 8 bases remaining between them. CDR3 coding DNA: TGTGCCAGCTCGGGGTTCTACGAGCAGTACTTC. This sequence encodes CASSGFYEQYF.